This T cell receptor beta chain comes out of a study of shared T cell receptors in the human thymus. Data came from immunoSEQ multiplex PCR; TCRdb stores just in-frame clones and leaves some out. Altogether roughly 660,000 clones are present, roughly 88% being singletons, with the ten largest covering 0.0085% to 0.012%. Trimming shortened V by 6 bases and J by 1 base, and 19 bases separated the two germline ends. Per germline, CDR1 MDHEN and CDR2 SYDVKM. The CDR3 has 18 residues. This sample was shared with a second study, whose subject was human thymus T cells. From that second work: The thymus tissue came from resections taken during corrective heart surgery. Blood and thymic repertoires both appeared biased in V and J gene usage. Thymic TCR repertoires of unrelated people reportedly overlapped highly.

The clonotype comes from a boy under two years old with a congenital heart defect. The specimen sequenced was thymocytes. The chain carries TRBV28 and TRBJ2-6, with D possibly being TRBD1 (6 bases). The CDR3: CASSHARRGRSGANVLTF. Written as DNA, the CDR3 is TGTGCCAGCAGCCACGCGCGCAGGGGCAGATCTGGGGCCAACGTCCTGACTTTC.